The T cell receptor beta chain described here comes from a study of control samples from healthy donors and cancer patients. Data came from immunoSEQ multiplex PCR; TCRdb stores just in-frame clones and leaves some out. Here the sample spans 150,000 or so clones, roughly 94% being singletons. Germline lookup yields CDR1 SQVTM and CDR2 ANQGSEA. This CDR3 is built from 14 residues. V shed 0 bases and J shed 4 bases, with 12 bases lying between them. Sequencing input: PBMCs. The rearrangement joins TRBV29-1 to TRBJ1-2; no firm D call. This TCR was recovered from a man aged 60-69 years with colorectal cancer. The chain's CDR3 is CSVEEPDPSYGYTF. DNA for the CDR3: TGCAGCGTTGAAGAGCCGGACCCGTCCTATGGCTACACCTTC.